This TCR beta chain was identified during a study of OX40 agonist ivuxolimab in advanced cancers. Looking at the study overall: Hepatocellular carcinoma, melanoma, renal cell or head and neck cancer occurred in dose-escalation patients.

Here immunoSEQ multiplex PCR was the method, and the copy in TCRdb shows in-frame clones only, minus some. The sample has 65,000 to 70,000 clones; more than 75% are singletons. Per germline, CDR1 SGHKS and CDR2 YYEKEE (reference sequence). Trimming removed 1 base from V and 5 bases from J, with 15 bases in between. The CDR3 totals 16 residues. Note on this clone: Its antigen is unknown.

Study-level results: Relative to CD4+, CD8+ T cells held more expanded clones on average.

The receptor comes from an adult with an advanced solid tumor such as melanoma, head and neck, liver or kidney cancer. The sample here was CD4+ or CD8+ T cells sorted from blood, taken in a trial of the OX40 agonist ivuxolimab. The chain carries TRBV5-5 and TRBJ1-4; TRBD1 might be the D (5 bases). The CDR3 region has the DNA TGTGCCAGCAGCTTGAGGGGTGGGACCTCAAATGAAAAACTGTTTTTT. It codes for CASSLRGGTSNEKLFF.